What follows describes a single TCR beta chain. Data came from immunoSEQ multiplex PCR; TCRdb stores just in-frame clones and leaves some out. The profile covers approximately 350,000 clones, with more than 75% appearing a single time and more than 3% taken by the ten largest. The data originate from a study of Ad26.COV2.S vaccination and SARS-CoV-2 variants. Study at large: The Ad26.COV2.S arm of the COV1001 trial was where the donor was placed. Ad26.COV2.S was injected intramuscularly once or twice, 56 days apart.

Treatment defined: 19 received Ad26.COV2.S at low or high dose, single or two shots; roughly five received placebo; per-sample allocation not given. Day 63 following the first vaccine or placebo injection was when the samples were taken. It was an adult aged 18-55 years in Boston who was the donor. This CDR3 is built from 17 residues. CDR1 MGHRA and CDR2 YSYEKL come from the germline V gene. The V end lost 2 bases, the J end lost 0 bases, and 14 bases lay between the germline ends. This sequence joins TRBV4-1 and TRBJ1-3; TRBD1 is a possible D gene (5 bases). Material: peripheral blood, obtained in a trial of Ad26.COV2.S vaccine versus placebo. The sequence was obtained from a person between 18 and 65 years old who received the Ad26.COV2.S COVID-19 vaccine or a placebo. The CDR3 is CASSQRDSGISGNTIYF. The CDR3 DNA is TGCGCCAGCAGCCAAAGGGATTCAGGGATCTCTGGAAACACCATATATTTT.